These 27 T cell receptor beta chains share one sample of origin, sequenced in a study of cytomegalovirus exposure and HLA in healthy donors. The PCR ran on 60 Vbeta and 13 Jbeta primers. TCRdb's table, derived via immunoSEQ multiplex PCR, lists solely in-frame clones and lacks some. The data contain approximately 170,000 clones, roughly 70% of them singletons. The specimen was PBMCs. These receptor sequences come from a woman between 18 and 30 years old in good health and CMV-seropositive.

The V call is TRBV29-1, the J call TRBJ2-1; TRBD2 might be the D (5 bases). CDR3 size: 12 residues. V gave up 6 bases and J gave up 5 bases, with 11 bases separating them. Germline CDR1 is SQVTM and CDR2 is ANQGSEA. The CDR3 DNA reads as TGCAGCGTCTCGGACTTTCACAATGAGCAGTTCTTC. Protein: CSVSDFHNEQFF.

Only a few counts were recorded for this clone. CDR3 bases: TGTGCCAGCAGCTTAGGGCAGGGGGCGCGACAGCCCCAGCATTTT. It specifies CASSLGQGARQPQHF. V is TRBV7-9 and J is TRBJ1-5; 8 bases agree with TRBD1. The junction had 6 bases not matched to a gene; V was cut back by 1 base and J by 7 bases. The CDR3 contains 15 residues. Germline V gene lookup returns CDR1 SEHNR and CDR2 FQNEAQ (reference sequence).

This clone showed up just a few times. This sequence joins TRBV28 and TRBJ1-3; D uncertain. V gave up 4 bases and J gave up 3 bases, with 7 bases separating them. This CDR3 contains 13 residues. Germline CDR1 reads MDHEN; CDR2 reads SYDVKM. CDR3 region: CASSSLNGNTIYF. Written as DNA, the CDR3 is TGTGCCAGCAGTTCCCTTAATGGAAACACCATATATTTT.

The chain is built from TRBV5-6 and TRBJ2-5; D remains ambiguous. CDR1 and CDR2 (germline): SGHDT, YYEEEE. Deletions cut 1 base from V and 1 base from J, with 11 bases between. The CDR3 spans 15 residues. The CDR3 is CASSLRVSSQETQYF. CDR3 nucleotide sequence: TGTGCCAGCAGCTTGCGTGTCTCCAGCCAAGAGACCCAGTACTTC.

The V call is TRBV7-2, the J call TRBJ2-5; D might be TRBD1 (6 bases). The CDR3 totals 16 residues. In germline, CDR1 is SGHTA, CDR2 FQGNSA. V was cut by 5 bases and J by 1 base, with 17 bases left in between. The CDR3 region has the DNA TGTGCCAGCAGCACAGGGCGCGCGGTATTCCAAGAGACCCAGTACTTC. This encodes CASSTGRAVFQETQYF.

The chain carries TRBV5-1 and TRBJ2-7, with no clear D. Germline-derived CDR1 and CDR2 are SGHRS and YFSETQ. The CDR3 runs to 15 residues. Trimming removed 2 bases at V and 0 bases at J, with 12 bases between. The CDR3 region has the DNA TGCGCCAGCAGCTTAGTATCTGGCCGCTCCTACGAGCAGTACTTC. Protein sequence: CASSLVSGRSYEQYF.

This clone has just a few counts. The chain couples TRBV4-1 to TRBJ2-3; D is possibly TRBD1 (6 bases). V lost 1 base, J lost 8 bases, and 7 bases lay in between. This CDR3 has 12 residues. CDR1 and CDR2 from the germline V gene are MGHRA and YSYEKL. The CDR3, as DNA: TGCGCCAGCAGCCAAGCAGGGGTTACGCAGTATTTT. Translating it yields CASSQAGVTQYF.

The CDR3 spells CASSDAGTEEKLFF. The CDR3 DNA reads TGTGCCAGCAGTGACGCCGGGACTGAAGAAAAACTGTTTTTT. The chain couples TRBV25-1 to TRBJ1-4; possible D gene TRBD1, 5 bases. CDR1 MGHDK and CDR2 SYGVNS come from the germline V gene. The CDR3 loop spans 14 amino acids. V was pared by 3 bases and J by 8 bases, with 13 bases between.

The rearrangement uses TRBV18 and TRBJ2-1; TRBD2 agrees at 16 bases. V lost 3 bases, J lost 3 bases, and 11 bases stayed unmatched. The length of the CDR3 is 20 residues. Germline loops: CDR1 KGHSH, CDR2 LQKENI. The CDR3 here is CASSPRPGTSGGAVYNEQFF. The CDR3 nucleotides are TGTGCCAGCTCACCCCGGCCCGGGACTAGCGGGGGGGCCGTCTACAATGAGCAGTTCTTC.

This chain links TRBV11-2 with TRBJ2-7; possible D gene TRBD2, 5 bases. The CDR3 length is 15 residues. With 0 bases removed from V and 6 bases from J, the gap between germline ends came to 15 bases. Germline V lookup: CDR1 SGHAT, CDR2 FQNNGV. CDR3 coding DNA: TGTGCCAGCAGCTTAGAATTGAGTCTGAGGGTCGAGCAGTACTTC. Its protein is CASSLELSLRVEQYF.

This chain connects TRBV6-1 to TRBJ1-2; the match to TRBD1 covers 7 bases. CDR1 MNHNS and CDR2 SASEGT come from the germline V gene. J gave up 3 bases and V 1 base, and 11 bases lay outside the gene matches. This CDR3 spans 17 amino acids. CDR3 sequence: CASSEDFLAGGDYGYTF. The DNA for the CDR3 is TGTGCCAGCAGTGAAGACTTTCTGGCAGGGGGTGACTATGGCTACACCTTC.

The gene calls are TRBV15 and TRBJ1-4, with 9 nucleotides matching TRBD1. The CDR3 has 16 residues. Trimming at V came to 0 bases and at J to 6 bases, leaving 5 bases not matched to a gene. CDR1 is LNHNV, CDR2 YYDKDF, per germline (reference sequence). CDR3 sequence (DNA): TGTGCCACCAGCAGAGATAAACAGGGGGCCTATGAAAAACTGTTTTTT. The encoded protein is CATSRDKQGAYEKLFF.

This sequence joins TRBV29-1 and TRBJ1-1; D gene uncertain. The V end lost 7 bases, the J end lost 0 bases, and 9 bases lay between the germline ends. There are 12 residues in the CDR3. Germline V lookup: CDR1 SQVTM, CDR2 ANQGSEA. The CDR3: CSGGGLNTEAFF. The DNA for the CDR3 is TGCAGCGGGGGAGGATTGAACACTGAAGCTTTCTTT.

CDR3 loop: CASSVGQGIMNTEAFF. DNA for the CDR3: TGTGCCAGCAGCGTGGGACAGGGGATTATGAACACTGAAGCTTTCTTT. This chain joins TRBV9 and TRBJ1-1; TRBD1 agrees at 10 bases. V dropped 2 bases and J dropped 0; count of bases not matched to a gene: 4. This CDR3 region has 16 residues. The germline CDR1 and CDR2 sequences are SGDLS and YYNGEE.

About this clone itself: At one end, the junction sequence differs from germline, possibly due to a read error. J is TRBJ1-1 and V is TRBV7-9; D ambiguous. Germline loops: CDR1 SEHNR, CDR2 FQNEAQ (reference sequence). The CDR3 is made up of 14 amino acids. The CDR3 nucleotides are TGTTCCAGCAGCTTAGACGGAGACTACACTGAAGCTTTCTTT. Residues: CSSSLDGDYTEAFF.

V is TRBV6-5 and J is TRBJ1-2, with a tentative D call TRBD1 (6 bases). The CDR3 is 13 amino acids. Trimming left V 0 bases short and J 4 bases short, with 6 bases between. The germline V gene encodes CDR1 MNHEY and CDR2 SVGAGI. Here the CDR3 reads CASSYSGGYGYTF. CDR3 DNA sequence: TGTGCCAGCAGTTACTCAGGGGGCTATGGCTACACCTTC.

The chain is built from TRBV11-2 and TRBJ2-7, with TRBD1 matching 11 bases. Germline V gene data show CDR1 as SGHAT and CDR2 as FQNNGV. Trimming took 1 base from V and 6 from J; bases not matched to a gene: 5. This CDR3 is 15 amino acids long. CDR3 amino acids: CASSLGSGTGGEQYF. The CDR3 DNA reads as TGTGCCAGCAGCTTAGGCTCTGGGACAGGGGGCGAGCAGTACTTC.

The chain couples TRBV19 to TRBJ2-2, with 8 nucleotides matching TRBD2. This CDR3 spans 17 amino acids. Per the germline V gene, CDR1 is LNHDA and CDR2 is SQIVND (reference sequence). After removal of 4 bases from V and 6 bases from J, the junction contained 13 bases not matched to a gene. The CDR3 reads CASSNELGGGMAGELFF. In DNA form, the CDR3 reads TGTGCCAGTAGTAATGAACTCGGGGGGGGGATGGCCGGGGAGCTGTTTTTT.

The V call is TRBV5-1, the J call TRBJ2-3, with a possible D match to TRBD2 (7 bases). Germline CDR1 and CDR2: SGHRS and YFSETQ. The CDR3 is 15 amino acids. V lost 0 bases and J lost 2, with 10 bases in between. This CDR3 is CASSLGGGYTDTQYF. The DNA for the CDR3 is TGCGCCAGCAGCTTGGGCGGGGGCTACACAGATACGCAGTATTTT.

This chain joins TRBV18 and TRBJ2-7; 7 bases agree with TRBD2. V shed 4 bases and J 6 bases; nucleotides not matched to a gene: 9. This CDR3 region has 14 residues. CDR1 is KGHSH and CDR2 is LQKENI in the germline V gene. For the CDR3, the DNA is TGTGCCAGCTCACAGGGACTCGGGAGGTCCGAGCAGTACTTC. Translated: CASSQGLGRSEQYF.

The V gene is TRBV27, the J gene TRBJ2-1, with TRBD1 as a possible D gene (6 bases). There are 16 residues in the CDR3. With 6 bases removed from V and 0 bases from J, the gap between germline ends came to 15 bases. Germline-derived CDR1 and CDR2 are MNHEY and SMNVEV (reference sequence). CDR3 nucleotide sequence: TGTGCCAGCAGACGCCTTACAGGGAGCTCCTACAATGAGCAGTTCTTC. As protein: CASRRLTGSSYNEQFF.

The gene calls are TRBV4-1 and TRBJ2-5, with 7 bases aligning to TRBD1. The CDR3 is made up of 15 amino acids. Germline loops: CDR1 MGHRA, CDR2 YSYEKL. The V and J ends lost 4 bases and 3 bases, in that order; junction bases with no gene match: 8. The chain's CDR3 is CASSRTDRSKETQYF. The CDR3 nucleotides read TGCGCCAGCAGCCGGACGGACAGGTCTAAAGAGACCCAGTACTTC.

This chain joins TRBV5-4 and TRBJ2-5, with 7 bases lining up with TRBD1. V lost 2 bases and J lost 1; bases outside the gene matches: 8. From germline, CDR1 is SGHNT and CDR2 YYREEE (reference sequence). This CDR3 comprises 16 residues. CDR3 in DNA: TGTGCCAGCAGCTTACAGGGGCGTAGGCGCCAAGAGACCCAGTACTTC. This encodes CASSLQGRRRQETQYF.

In its sample, this clone was seen a few times. The rearrangement uses TRBV5-6 and TRBJ2-2; weak D call: TRBD2 (6 bases). CDR1 and CDR2 (germline): SGHDT, YYEEEE. CDR3 length equals 13 residues. Trimming left V 0 bases short and J 9 bases short, with 9 bases between. The CDR3 sequence is CASSLDRGRELFF. Written as DNA, the CDR3 is TGTGCCAGCAGCTTGGATCGGGGGAGGGAGCTGTTTTTT.

This chain joins TRBV19 and TRBJ2-7; a weak D match, TRBD2 (6 bases). Germline values: CDR1 LNHDA, CDR2 SQIVND (reference sequence). The CDR3 totals 13 residues. Trimming shortened V by 6 bases and J by 3 bases, and 12 bases separated the two germline ends. CDR3 amino acids: CASSRDSRYEQYF. The CDR3 DNA sequence: TGTGCCAGTAGCCGGGACTCCCGCTACGAGCAGTACTTC.

The chain links TRBV27 to TRBJ2-7; 7 nucleotides align to TRBD1. Unmatched junction bases numbered 11, after V lost 8 bases and J lost 4 bases. Germline V CDR1 and CDR2: MNHEY, SMNVEV (reference sequence). This CDR3 is built from 14 residues. The CDR3 loop reads CASGRGPVKYEQYF. The CDR3 coding sequence is TGTGCCAGCGGAAGGGGGCCGGTTAAGTACGAGCAGTACTTC.

This clone was seen once. This chain connects TRBV7-2 to TRBJ2-7; TRBD1 matches 8 bases. This CDR3 has 15 residues. V lost 5 bases and J lost 0; bases outside the gene matches: 6. Germline V lookup: CDR1 SGHTA, CDR2 FQGNSA. CDR3 amino acids: CASSRTGTGSYEQYF. CDR3 nucleotide sequence: TGTGCCAGCAGCCGTACCGGGACAGGCTCCTACGAGCAGTACTTC.